Here is one T cell receptor beta chain with its context. Antigen specificity is unknown. The data were taken from a study of T cell repertoires in cytomegalovirus infection. About the study: Signatures in public TCR beta sequences pointed to both CMV infection and matching HLA type. General study points: Cumulated frequencies of public TCR beta families served to identify carriers of CMV plus the relevant HLA. HLA-C-restricted CMV clonotypes gave the most frequent clonotype in two of eight donors.

TCRdb recomputed calls from the reads with MiXCR, one row per CDR3 protein. The sample yields about 180,000 distinct CDR3 sequences, approximately 17% seen once. V lost 7 bases, J lost 8 bases, and 14 bases lay in between. The CDR3 is 13 amino acids. Per the germline V gene, CDR1 is MNHEY and CDR2 is SVGEGT. This clonotype originated in a human donor in good health (CMV status not recorded). Some clones in this sample may be carry-over from other donors' samples. The chain has TRBV6-2 or TRBV6-3 and TRBJ1-4; D is ambiguous. The sample taken for sequencing was CD8+ T cells from PBMCs. CDR3 in amino acids: CASTDIGGEKLFF. The CDR3 nucleotides read TGTGCCAGCACCGACATCGGAGGGGAAAAACTGTTTTTT.